This T cell receptor beta chain was sequenced in a study of CD8 T cells in ankylosing spondylitis. Study-wide findings and caveats: According to the report, clones linked to the disease were significantly enriched in matched synovial fluid samples taken from ankylosing spondylitis patients.

Turning to this clonotype: Its antigen is unidentified.

Germline loops: CDR1 SEHNR, CDR2 FQNEAQ (reference sequence). After removal of 1 base from V and 8 bases from J, the junction contained 8 bases not matched to a gene. The CDR3 is made up of 16 amino acids. TCRdb fed the 5' RACE reads into MiXCR, producing one record per CDR3 protein. Counted here are around 140,000 distinct CDR3 sequences, approximately 10% occurring once; the ten biggest clones make up 4.1%. The receptor was isolated from a female donor with ankylosing spondylitis or in good health (not recorded which). Sequencing used blood, either unsorted or a sorted T cell fraction (not recorded which). V gene TRBV7-9 combines with J gene TRBJ2-1, with 10 bases fitting TRBD2. The CDR3 sequence: CASSLGLAGVRDEQFF. In DNA, the CDR3 is TGTGCCAGCAGCTTAGGCCTAGCGGGAGTGCGCGATGAGCAGTTCTTC. Complete variable domain (other parts from reference TRBV7-9 and TRBJ2-1): DTGVSQNPRHKITKRGQNVTFRCDPISEHNRLYWYRQTLGQGPEFLTYFQNEAQLEKSRLLSDRFSAERPKGSFSTLEIQRTEQGDSAMYLCASSLGLAGVRDEQFFGPGTRLTVL.